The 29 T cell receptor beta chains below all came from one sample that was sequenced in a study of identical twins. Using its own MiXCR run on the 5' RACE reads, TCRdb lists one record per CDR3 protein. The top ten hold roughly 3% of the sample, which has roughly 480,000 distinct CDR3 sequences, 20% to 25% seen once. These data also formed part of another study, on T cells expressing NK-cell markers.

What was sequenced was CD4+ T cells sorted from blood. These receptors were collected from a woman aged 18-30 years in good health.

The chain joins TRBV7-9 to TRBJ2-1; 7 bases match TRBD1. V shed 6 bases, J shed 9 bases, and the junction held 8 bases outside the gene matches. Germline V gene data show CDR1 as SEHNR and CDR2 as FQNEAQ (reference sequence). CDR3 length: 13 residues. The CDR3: CASRRRDSSEQFF. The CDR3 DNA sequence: TGTGCCAGCAGGAGACGGGACAGTAGTGAGCAGTTCTTC.

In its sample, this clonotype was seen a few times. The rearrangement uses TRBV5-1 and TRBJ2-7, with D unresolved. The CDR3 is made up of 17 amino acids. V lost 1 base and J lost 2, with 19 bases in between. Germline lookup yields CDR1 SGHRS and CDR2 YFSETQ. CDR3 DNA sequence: TGCGCCAGCAGCTTGAGAGTCTCTCCGGACGGAACCTACGAGCAGTACTTC. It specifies CASSLRVSPDGTYEQYF.

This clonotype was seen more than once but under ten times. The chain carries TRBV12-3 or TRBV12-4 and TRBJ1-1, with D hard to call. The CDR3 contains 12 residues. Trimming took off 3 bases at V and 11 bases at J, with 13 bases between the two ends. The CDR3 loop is CASSFWGRVAFF. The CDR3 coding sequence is TGTGCCAGCAGTTTCTGGGGAAGGGTGGCTTTCTTT.

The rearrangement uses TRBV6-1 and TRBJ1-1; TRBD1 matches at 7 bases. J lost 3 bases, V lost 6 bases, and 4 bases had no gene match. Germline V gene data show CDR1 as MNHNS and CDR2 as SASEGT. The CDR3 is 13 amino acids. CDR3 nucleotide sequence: TGTGCCAGCAGCCACAGGGGAGACACTGAAGCTTTCTTT. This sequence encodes CASSHRGDTEAFF.

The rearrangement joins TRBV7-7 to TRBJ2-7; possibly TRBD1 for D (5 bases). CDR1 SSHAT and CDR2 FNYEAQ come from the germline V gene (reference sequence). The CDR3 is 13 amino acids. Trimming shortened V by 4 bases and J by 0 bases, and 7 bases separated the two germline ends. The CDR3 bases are TGTGCCAGCAGCTCGGACAACTCCTACGAGCAGTACTTC. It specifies CASSSDNSYEQYF.

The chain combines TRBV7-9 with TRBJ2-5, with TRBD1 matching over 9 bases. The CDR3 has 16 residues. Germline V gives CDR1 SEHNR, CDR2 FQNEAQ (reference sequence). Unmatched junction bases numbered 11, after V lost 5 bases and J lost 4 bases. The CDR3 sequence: CASSDQARTGVETQYF. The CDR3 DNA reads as TGTGCCAGCAGCGATCAGGCGCGGACAGGGGTAGAGACCCAGTACTTC.

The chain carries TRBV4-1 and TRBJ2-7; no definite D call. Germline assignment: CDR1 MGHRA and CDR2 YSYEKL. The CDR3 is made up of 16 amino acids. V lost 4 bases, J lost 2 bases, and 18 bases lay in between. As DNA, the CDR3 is TGCGCCAGCAGCCCGCAAGCCGGCATATCCACCTACGAGCAGTACTTC. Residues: CASSPQAGISTYEQYF.

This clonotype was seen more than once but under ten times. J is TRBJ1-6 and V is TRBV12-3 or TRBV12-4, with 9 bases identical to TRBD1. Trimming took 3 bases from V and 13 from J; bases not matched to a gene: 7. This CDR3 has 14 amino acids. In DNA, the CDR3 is TGTGCCAGCAGTTTGGGGACAGGGCTCTTGCCCCTCCACTTT. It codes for CASSLGTGLLPLHF.

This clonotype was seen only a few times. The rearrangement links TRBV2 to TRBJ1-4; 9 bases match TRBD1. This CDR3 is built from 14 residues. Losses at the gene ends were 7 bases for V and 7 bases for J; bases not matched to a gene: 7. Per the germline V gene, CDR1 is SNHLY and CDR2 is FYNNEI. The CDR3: CASTLGTGIEKLFF. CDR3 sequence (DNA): TGTGCCAGCACCCTCGGGACAGGGATTGAAAAACTGTTTTTT.

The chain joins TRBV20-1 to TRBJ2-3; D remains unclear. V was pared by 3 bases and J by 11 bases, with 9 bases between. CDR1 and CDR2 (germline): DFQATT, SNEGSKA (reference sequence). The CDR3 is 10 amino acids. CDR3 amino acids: CSASPLLQYF. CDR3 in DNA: TGCAGTGCTAGTCCTCTCCTGCAGTATTTT.

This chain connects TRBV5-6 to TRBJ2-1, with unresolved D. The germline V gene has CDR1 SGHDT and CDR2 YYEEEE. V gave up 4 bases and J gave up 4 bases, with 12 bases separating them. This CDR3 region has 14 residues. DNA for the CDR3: TGTGCCAGCAGCCGACGCAACTTTTACAATGAGCAGTTCTTC. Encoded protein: CASSRRNFYNEQFF.

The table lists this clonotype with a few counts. This CDR3 reads CASSPGGERAFF. In nucleotides, the CDR3 is TGCGCCAGCAGCCCCGGTGGTGAGAGGGCTTTCTTT. The genes are TRBV5-1 and TRBJ1-1; D not certain. Germline CDR1 SGHRS, CDR2 YFSETQ. The CDR3 contains 12 residues. Trimming took 4 bases from V and 11 from J, leaving 15 bases between them.

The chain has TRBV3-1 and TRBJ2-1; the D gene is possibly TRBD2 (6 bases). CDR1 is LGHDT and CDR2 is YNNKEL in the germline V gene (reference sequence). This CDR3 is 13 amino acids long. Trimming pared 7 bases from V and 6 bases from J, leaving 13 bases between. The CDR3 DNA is TGTGCCAGCACATCCGGGAGTTCCAATGAGCAGTTCTTC. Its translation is CASTSGSSNEQFF.

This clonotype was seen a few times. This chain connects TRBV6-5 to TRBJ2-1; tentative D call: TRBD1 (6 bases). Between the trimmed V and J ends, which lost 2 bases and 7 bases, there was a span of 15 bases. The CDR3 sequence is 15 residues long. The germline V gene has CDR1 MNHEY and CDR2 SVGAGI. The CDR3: CASSYARNRANEQFF. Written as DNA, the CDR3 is TGTGCCAGCAGTTACGCACGGAACAGGGCGAATGAGCAGTTCTTC.

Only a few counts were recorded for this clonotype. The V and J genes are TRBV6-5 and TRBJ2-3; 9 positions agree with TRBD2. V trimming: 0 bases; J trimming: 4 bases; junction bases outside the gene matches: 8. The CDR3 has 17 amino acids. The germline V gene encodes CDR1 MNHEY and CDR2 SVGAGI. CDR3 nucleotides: TGTGCCAGCAGTTACTCGAGTGCGGGGGGGCCGGCAGATACGCAGTATTTT. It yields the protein CASSYSSAGGPADTQYF.

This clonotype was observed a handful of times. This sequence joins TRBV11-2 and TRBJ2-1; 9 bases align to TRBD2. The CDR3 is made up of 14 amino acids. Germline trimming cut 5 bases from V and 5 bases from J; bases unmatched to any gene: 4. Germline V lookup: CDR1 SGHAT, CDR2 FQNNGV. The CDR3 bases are TGTGCCAGCAGCGTAGCGGGAGTCCACAATGAGCAGTTCTTC. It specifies CASSVAGVHNEQFF.

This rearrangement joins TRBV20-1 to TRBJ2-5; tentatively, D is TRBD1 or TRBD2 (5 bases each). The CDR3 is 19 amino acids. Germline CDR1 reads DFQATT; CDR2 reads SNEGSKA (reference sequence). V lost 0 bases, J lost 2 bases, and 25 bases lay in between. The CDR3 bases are TGCAGTGCTAGAGATTTTTTACGGGACGAAGACTTGAGACAAGAGACCCAGTACTTC. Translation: CSARDFLRDEDLRQETQYF.

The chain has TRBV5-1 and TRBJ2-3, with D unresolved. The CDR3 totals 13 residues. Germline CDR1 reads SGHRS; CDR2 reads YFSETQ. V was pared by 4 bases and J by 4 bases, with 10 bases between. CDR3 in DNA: TGCGCCAGCAGCCCCCTTTATGCAGATACGCAGTATTTT. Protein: CASSPLYADTQYF. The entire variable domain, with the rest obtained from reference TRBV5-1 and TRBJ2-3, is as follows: KAGVTQTPRYLIKTRGQQVTLSCSPISGHRSVSWYQQTPGQGLQFLFEYFSETQRNKGNFPGRFSGRQFSNSRSEMNVSTLELGDSALYLCASSPLYADTQYFGPGTRLTVL.

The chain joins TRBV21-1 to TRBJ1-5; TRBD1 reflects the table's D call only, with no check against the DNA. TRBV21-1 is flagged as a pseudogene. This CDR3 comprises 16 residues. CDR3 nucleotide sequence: TGTGCCAGCAACGGCCGGGACAGTGGTTGTAATCAGCCCCAGCATTTT. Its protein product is CASNGRDSGCNQPQHF.

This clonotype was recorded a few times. CDR3 in amino acids: CASSKRLDRATGELFF. Here the CDR3 DNA reads TGTGCCAGCAGCAAGAGACTAGATCGGGCCACCGGGGAGCTGTTTTTT. The rearrangement joins TRBV7-2 to TRBJ2-2; D possibly corresponds to TRBD2 (6 bases). Germline V CDR1 and CDR2: SGHTA, FQGNSA. The CDR3 totals 16 residues. Trimming left V 5 bases short and J 4 bases short, with 17 bases between.

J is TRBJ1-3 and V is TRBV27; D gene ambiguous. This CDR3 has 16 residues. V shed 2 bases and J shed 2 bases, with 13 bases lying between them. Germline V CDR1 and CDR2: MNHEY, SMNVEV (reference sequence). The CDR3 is CASSLNSPGTGNTIYF. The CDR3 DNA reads TGTGCCAGCAGTTTAAACAGTCCGGGCACTGGAAACACCATATATTTT.

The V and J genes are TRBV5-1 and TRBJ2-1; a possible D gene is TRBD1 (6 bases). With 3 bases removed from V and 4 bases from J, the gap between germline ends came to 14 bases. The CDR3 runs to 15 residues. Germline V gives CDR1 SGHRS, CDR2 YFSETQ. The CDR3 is CASSSRDNLYNEQFF. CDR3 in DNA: TGCGCCAGCAGCTCCCGGGACAACCTTTACAATGAGCAGTTCTTC.

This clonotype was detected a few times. For the CDR3, the DNA is TGTGCCAGCAGCCCCAGCCGGCAGGGTGGGTTCTTC. Translated, it gives CASSPSRQGGFF. The chain uses TRBV5-6 and TRBJ2-1; TRBD1 is a possible D gene (5 bases). Looked up from germline, CDR1 is SGHDT and CDR2 is YYEEEE. Trimming took off 4 bases at V and 15 bases at J, with 17 bases between the two ends. This CDR3 is built from 12 residues.

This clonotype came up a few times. The CDR3 loop reads CASSPFVGAYEQYF. CDR3 coding DNA: TGTGCCAGCAGCCCCTTTGTGGGGGCCTACGAGCAGTACTTC. The chain is built from TRBV14 and TRBJ2-7; the D gene could be TRBD1 or TRBD2 (5 bases each). The V end was cut by 4 bases, the J end by 2 bases, with 12 bases between. Looked up from germline, CDR1 is SGHDN and CDR2 is FVKESK. The CDR3 contains 14 residues.

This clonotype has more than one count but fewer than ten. CDR3: CAISDQHETLPLDLYEQYF. As DNA, the CDR3 is TGTGCCATCAGTGACCAGCATGAGACTTTGCCGTTGGACCTCTACGAGCAGTACTTC. The chain uses TRBV10-3 and TRBJ2-7; D unresolved. The CDR3 is 19 residues long. CDR1 and CDR2 (germline): ENHRY, SYGVKD. V shed 3 bases and J shed 3 bases, with 27 bases lying between them.

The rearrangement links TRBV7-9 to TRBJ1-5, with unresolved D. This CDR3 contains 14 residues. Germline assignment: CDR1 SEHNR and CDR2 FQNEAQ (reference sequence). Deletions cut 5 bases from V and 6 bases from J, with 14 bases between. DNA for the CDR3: TGTGCCAGCAGCGATTCAGGAGGTTTTCAGCCCCAGCATTTT. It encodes CASSDSGGFQPQHF. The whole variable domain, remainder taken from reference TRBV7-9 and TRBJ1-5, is DTGVSQNPRHKITKRGQNVTFRCDPISEHNRLYWYRQTLGQGPEFLTYFQNEAQLEKSRLLSDRFSAERPKGSFSTLEIQRTEQGDSAMYLCASSDSGGFQPQHFGDGTRLSIL.

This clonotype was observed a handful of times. The chain's CDR3 is CASSLGRFQPQHF. In DNA, the CDR3 is TGTGCCAGCAGCTTAGGGAGGTTTCAGCCCCAGCATTTT. V gene TRBV5-6 combines with J gene TRBJ1-5; D remains unclear. CDR1 and CDR2 (germline): SGHDT, YYEEEE. Deletions cut 2 bases from V and 6 bases from J, with 9 bases between. The CDR3 consists of 13 residues.

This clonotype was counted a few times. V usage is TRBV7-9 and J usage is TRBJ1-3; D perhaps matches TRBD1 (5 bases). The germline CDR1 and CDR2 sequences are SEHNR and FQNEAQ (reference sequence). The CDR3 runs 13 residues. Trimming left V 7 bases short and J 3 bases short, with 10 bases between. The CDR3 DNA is TGTGCCAGCAACCGGGACCTTGGAAACACCATATATTTT. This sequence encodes CASNRDLGNTIYF.

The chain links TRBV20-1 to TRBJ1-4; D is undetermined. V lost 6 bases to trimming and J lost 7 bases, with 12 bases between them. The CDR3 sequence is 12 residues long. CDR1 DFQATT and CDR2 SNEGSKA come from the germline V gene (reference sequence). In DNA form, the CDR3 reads TGCAGTGCGGACTCGGAGAGTGAAAAACTGTTTTTT. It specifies CSADSESEKLFF.